The 28 T cell receptor beta chains below come from one sample, sequenced in a study of identical twins. TCRdb independently ran MiXCR on the 5' RACE reads; one entry per CDR3 protein. The repertoire holds 600,000 to 800,000 distinct CDR3 sequences, with about 20% as singletons. The data were also submitted as part of a second study, on T cells expressing NK-cell markers.

Sequencing used PBMCs. The source is a woman aged 18-29 years in good health.

V gene TRBV6-5 combines with J gene TRBJ2-3; D not resolved. CDR1 and CDR2 (germline): MNHEY, SVGAGI. The CDR3 extends over 19 amino acids. Trimming took off 4 bases at V and 11 bases at J, with 34 bases between the two ends. The CDR3 spells CASSWFVILAGNALDGQYF. In DNA, the CDR3 is TGTGCCAGCAGTTGGTTTGTTATCTTGGCAGGAAACGCACTTGATGGGCAGTATTTT.

This clonotype was seen more than once but under ten times. V gene TRBV20-1 combines with J gene TRBJ2-5; tentative D call: TRBD2 (5 bases). This CDR3 is 13 amino acids long. Trimming removed 5 bases from V and 3 bases from J, with 13 bases in between. Germline CDR1 DFQATT, CDR2 SNEGSKA (reference sequence). CDR3 in amino acids: CSAYLSEKETQYF. CDR3 in DNA: TGCAGTGCTTACCTTAGCGAGAAAGAGACCCAGTACTTC.

The chain employs TRBV12-3 or TRBV12-4 and TRBJ1-1; D gene unclear. Trimming cost V 1 base and J 11 bases, with 14 bases left between them. The CDR3 spans 13 residues. This CDR3 is CASSLGTRLGAFF. CDR3 in DNA: TGTGCCAGCAGTTTAGGGACCCGGTTGGGGGCTTTCTTT.

This clonotype occurred a few times. The chain links TRBV5-1 to TRBJ2-5, with TRBD1 matching 7 bases. From germline, CDR1 is SGHRS and CDR2 YFSETQ. Trimming cost V 2 bases and J 2 bases; bases outside gene matches: 3. CDR3 length: 14 residues. DNA for the CDR3: TGCGCCAGCAGCTTTGGGACAGTTCAAGAGACCCAGTACTTC. It codes for CASSFGTVQETQYF.

This clonotype was counted between two and nine times. The chain carries TRBV7-9 and TRBJ2-3; D is undetermined. The CDR3 contains 12 residues. The ends were cut back, 4 bases at V and 8 bases at J, with 10 bases in the middle. The germline V gene encodes CDR1 SEHNR and CDR2 FQNEAQ (reference sequence). CDR3 loop: CASSSSQVTQYF. CDR3 coding DNA: TGTGCCAGCAGCTCAAGTCAAGTTACGCAGTATTTT.

V gene TRBV11-3 combines with J gene TRBJ2-7; no clear D gene. V was trimmed by 3 bases and J by 3 bases, leaving 9 bases between them. This CDR3 spans 13 amino acids. Germline CDR1 SGHNT, CDR2 YENEEA. The CDR3 is CASSLNARYEQYF. The CDR3, as DNA: TGTGCCAGCAGCTTGAACGCCCGCTACGAGCAGTACTTC. The full variable domain, rest sourced from reference TRBV11-3 and TRBJ2-7, is EAGVVQSPRYKIIEKKQPVAFWCNPISGHNTLYWYLQNLGQGPELLIRYENEEAVDDSQLPKDRFSAERLKGVDSTLKIQPAELGDSAVYLCASSLNARYEQYFGPGTRLTVT.

The chain uses TRBV20-1 and TRBJ2-7; the D gene is possibly TRBD2 (6 bases). This CDR3 has 14 amino acids. Between the trimmed V and J ends, which lost 2 bases and 3 bases, there was a span of 14 bases. Germline V gene sequence: CDR1 DFQATT, CDR2 SNEGSKA (reference sequence). The CDR3 DNA is TGCAGTGCTAGACGGAAGACTAGTTTCTACGAGCAGTACTTC. This codes for CSARRKTSFYEQYF.

This clonotype appeared many times. V is TRBV7-9 and J is TRBJ2-7; D unclear. Per the germline V gene, CDR1 is SEHNR and CDR2 is FQNEAQ (reference sequence). With 5 bases removed from V and 0 bases from J, the gap between germline ends came to 5 bases. The CDR3 spans 12 residues. Written as DNA, the CDR3 is TGTGCCAGCAGCCCTTACTCCTACGAGCAGTACTTC. Translation gives CASSPYSYEQYF.

The chain is built from TRBV27 and TRBJ2-3; TRBD1 aligns across 8 bases. With 10 bases clipped from V and 3 bases from J, the junction kept 15 bases outside the gene matches. The germline CDR1 and CDR2 sequences are MNHEY and SMNVEV (reference sequence). There are 16 residues in the CDR3. As DNA, the CDR3 is TGTGCCACCCACCGCAGGGGGCGGGCTCCGACAGATACGCAGTATTTT. This translates into CATHRRGRAPTDTQYF.

This clonotype was found a few times. The genes are TRBV5-8 and TRBJ1-1, with D maybe TRBD1 (6 bases). CDR1 SGHTS and CDR2 YDEGEE come from the germline V gene. The V end lost 5 bases, the J end lost 6 bases, and 17 bases lay between the germline ends. The CDR3 spans 14 residues. This CDR3 reads CASSPRGRGSEAFF. The DNA of the CDR3 is TGTGCCAGCAGTCCCAGGGGCCGGGGGTCTGAAGCTTTCTTT.

This chain connects TRBV18 to TRBJ2-1; a weak D match, TRBD2 (6 bases). Between the trimmed V and J ends, which lost 6 bases and 7 bases, there was a span of 22 bases. There are 16 residues in the CDR3. CDR1 KGHSH and CDR2 LQKENI come from the germline V gene. The CDR3 DNA is TGTGCCAGCTCCCTGAATGTCGGGACTTTCGTGAATGAGCAGTTCTTC. Encoded protein: CASSLNVGTFVNEQFF.

The CDR3 DNA follows: TGTGCCACCAGCAGAGATCCGGCCCCCGAGCAGTACTTC. Translated, it gives CATSRDPAPEQYF. The genes are TRBV15 and TRBJ2-7; no firm D call. The length of the CDR3 is 13 residues. Germline V lookup: CDR1 LNHNV, CDR2 YYDKDF (reference sequence). The V gene lost 0 bases and the J gene lost 6 bases, with 9 bases spanning the gap.

This CDR3 is CASSGGRAFNEAFF. DNA of the CDR3: TGTGCCAGCAGTGGCGGTAGGGCGTTCAATGAAGCTTTCTTT. The V and J genes are TRBV6-1 and TRBJ1-1; no definite D call. CDR1 and CDR2 from the germline V gene are MNHNS and SASEGT. The germline V and J ends were trimmed by 4 bases and 7 bases, with 16 bases remaining between them. The CDR3 length is 14 residues.

V usage is TRBV7-8 and J usage is TRBJ2-3, with 11 bases fitting TRBD2. V lost 6 bases, J lost 6 bases, and 20 bases stayed unmatched. In germline, CDR1 is SGHVS, CDR2 FQNEAQ. The CDR3 length is 19 residues. The CDR3 sequence is CASSQTWTSGRAVADTQYF. The CDR3, as DNA: TGTGCCAGCAGTCAAACGTGGACTAGCGGGCGAGCGGTGGCGGATACGCAGTATTTT.

This clonotype was picked up a small number of times. This rearrangement joins TRBV6-5 to TRBJ2-7; TRBD2 might be the D (5 bases). This CDR3 region has 14 residues. The V gene's germline CDR1 is MNHEY and CDR2 SVGAGI. The ends were cut back, 2 bases at V and 2 bases at J, with 10 bases in the middle. This CDR3 is CASSYVGVTYEQYF. The CDR3 DNA sequence: TGTGCCAGCAGTTACGTCGGGGTAACCTACGAGCAGTACTTC.

The chain employs TRBV12-5 and TRBJ2-1; 14 nucleotides align to TRBD2. CDR3 length: 16 amino acids. Germline lookup yields CDR1 LGHNT and CDR2 FRNRAP. The trim removed 2 bases at V and 9 bases at J, leaving 6 bases unmatched. This CDR3 reads CASGLPRLAGGFEQFF. In DNA, the CDR3 is TGTGCTAGTGGTTTGCCCCGACTAGCGGGAGGGTTTGAGCAGTTCTTC.

V usage is TRBV5-1 and J usage is TRBJ2-7, with D perhaps given as TRBD1 or TRBD2 (5 bases each). V was shortened by 0 bases and J by 0 bases, with 16 bases between the two germline ends. This CDR3 has 17 residues. The germline V gene encodes CDR1 SGHRS and CDR2 YFSETQ. The CDR3 region has the DNA TGCGCCAGCAGCTTGGGGGGGTCGTTAAAGAGCTCCTACGAGCAGTACTTC. Amino acids: CASSLGGSLKSSYEQYF.

In this sample, this clonotype turned up a few times. V is TRBV5-5 and J is TRBJ2-6, with D tentatively TRBD2 (5 bases). Trimming stripped 5 bases from V and 2 bases from J, with 11 bases between. CDR1 is SGHKS, CDR2 YYEKEE, per germline (reference sequence). This CDR3 spans 15 amino acids. The CDR3 reads CASRYPGTGANVLTF. CDR3 in DNA: TGTGCCAGCAGGTATCCCGGGACTGGGGCCAACGTCCTGACTTTC.

The chain uses TRBV5-1 and TRBJ2-1; 7 bases align to TRBD2. Germline trimming cut 0 bases from V and 0 bases from J; bases unmatched to any gene: 3. The CDR3 spans 16 residues. The germline V gene has CDR1 SGHRS and CDR2 YFSETQ. The CDR3 region is CASSLGGGASYNEQFF. In DNA, the CDR3 is TGCGCCAGCAGCTTGGGCGGGGGAGCCTCCTACAATGAGCAGTTCTTC.

This clonotype was picked up many times. The chain uses TRBV20-1 and TRBJ2-3; no clear D gene. V was shortened by 7 bases and J by 4 bases, with 12 bases between the two germline ends. The germline V gene encodes CDR1 DFQATT and CDR2 SNEGSKA (reference sequence). This CDR3 has 12 residues. DNA of the CDR3: TGCAGTGTTTCCATGGGCGCAGATACGCAGTATTTT. Its protein product is CSVSMGADTQYF.

J is TRBJ2-3 and V is TRBV2; D gene ambiguous. The germline gives CDR1 SNHLY, CDR2 FYNNEI. Trimming took 4 bases from V and 0 from J, leaving 8 bases between them. The CDR3 contains 14 residues. CDR3 protein: CASSGLASTDTQYF. CDR3 sequence (DNA): TGTGCCAGCAGTGGATTAGCTAGCACAGATACGCAGTATTTT.

This clonotype was counted between two and nine times. The chain couples TRBV5-5 to TRBJ2-7, with D possibly matching TRBD1 (5 bases). With 4 bases removed from V and 5 bases from J, the gap between germline ends came to 22 bases. Germline CDR1 and CDR2: SGHKS and YYEKEE (reference sequence). The CDR3 spans 16 residues. For the CDR3, the DNA is TGTGCCAGCAGCCCCCCCCTTCAGGGAACTCTCCACGAGCAGTACTTC. It codes for CASSPPLQGTLHEQYF.

CDR3 bases: TGTGCCAGCAGCTGGACCGGGACAGAGAATGAAAAACTGTTTTTT. It yields the protein CASSWTGTENEKLFF. This chain connects TRBV7-9 to TRBJ1-4; 7 nucleotides match TRBD1. Germline V lookup: CDR1 SEHNR, CDR2 FQNEAQ (reference sequence). The CDR3 sequence is 15 residues long. The ends lost 4 bases at V and 5 bases at J; junction bases unmatched: 7.

Ten or more counts support this clonotype. The chain uses TRBV6-1 and TRBJ2-7; the D gene is possibly TRBD2 (6 bases). Trimming removed 6 bases from V and 3 bases from J, with 18 bases in between. CDR3 size: 15 residues. In germline, CDR1 is MNHNS, CDR2 SASEGT. The chain's CDR3 is CASSGGRQGGYEQYF. CDR3 coding DNA: TGTGCCAGCAGCGGGGGAAGGCAGGGAGGCTACGAGCAGTACTTC.

The chain links TRBV20-1 to TRBJ2-3; 7 bases are shared with TRBD2. The junction had 13 bases not matched to a gene; V was cut back by 2 bases and J by 5 bases. The germline CDR1 and CDR2 sequences are DFQATT and SNEGSKA (reference sequence). The CDR3 sequence is 16 residues long. For the CDR3, the DNA is TGCAGTGCTAGATCGGGAGCGGGGCGAGTGAGAGATACGCAGTATTTT. It yields the protein CSARSGAGRVRDTQYF.

This clonotype was seen only a few times. The rearrangement uses TRBV20-1 and TRBJ2-7; D call uncertain. The germline CDR1 and CDR2 sequences are DFQATT and SNEGSKA (reference sequence). Trimming stripped 3 bases from V and 3 bases from J, with 12 bases between. The CDR3 extends over 13 amino acids. CDR3 loop: CSASRAADYEQYF. Written as DNA, the CDR3 is TGCAGTGCTAGTAGGGCGGCCGACTACGAGCAGTACTTC.

The rearrangement uses TRBV9 and TRBJ2-7, with 9 bases identical to TRBD1. The germline CDR1 and CDR2 sequences are SGDLS and YYNGEE. The CDR3 spans 15 residues. Losses at the gene ends were 3 bases for V and 2 bases for J; bases not matched to a gene: 6. CDR3 sequence reads: CASSGTGTGPYEQYF. CDR3 DNA sequence: TGTGCCAGCAGCGGAACCGGGACAGGGCCCTACGAGCAGTACTTC.

Comment on this clonotype: A read error is possible here, since a much larger clone lies one base away. The rearrangement uses TRBV7-9 and TRBJ1-4; no clear D. The V gene's germline CDR1 is SEHNR and CDR2 FQNEAQ (reference sequence). With 5 bases removed from V and 4 bases from J, the gap between germline ends came to 2 bases. The CDR3 sequence is 11 residues long. The CDR3 DNA reads TGTGCCAGCAGCAATAATGAAAAACTGTTTTTT. Protein product: CASSNNEKLFF.